The next 12 T cell receptor beta chains were all read from a single sample in a study of T cell clonotyping in hematopoietic cell transplantation. The time point was: recipient sample about 28 days before transplant, after cytoreduction. Sequenced by immunoSEQ multiplex PCR; TCRdb stores in-frame clones only, minus some. Among approximately 25,000 clones listed, around 80% were seen once. Sequences were derived from peripheral blood mononuclear cells, sampled before stem cell transplant. The receptor source for this set is a woman aged 60-75 years with acute myeloid leukemia. Some clones in this sample may be carry-over from other donors' samples.

The chain has TRBV6-5 and TRBJ1-6, with D unclear. This CDR3 is 15 amino acids long. Per germline, CDR1 MNHEY and CDR2 SVGAGI. Trimming removed 4 bases at V and 6 bases at J, with 13 bases between. CDR3: CASSSDSRGNSPLHF. The CDR3 coding sequence is TGTGCCAGCAGTTCAGATTCCCGGGGTAATTCACCCCTCCACTTT.

This rearrangement joins TRBV4-2 to TRBJ2-7; 7 nucleotides line up with TRBD1. This CDR3 is built from 15 residues. J was trimmed by 2 bases and V by 0 bases; bases with no gene match: 4. Germline CDR1 and CDR2: LGHNA and YNFKEQ. Here the CDR3 reads CASSQDTGTAYEQYF. The CDR3 DNA reads TGTGCCAGCAGCCAAGATACGGGGACAGCCTACGAGCAGTACTTC.

In this sample, this clone turned up a few times. The V gene is TRBV9, the J gene TRBJ1-3; 7 bases match TRBD1. From germline, CDR1 is SGDLS and CDR2 YYNGEE. The CDR3 totals 16 residues. J lost 3 bases, V lost 0 bases, and 6 bases had no gene match. In nucleotides, the CDR3 is TGTGCCAGCAGCGTAGCGTGGGACAGTCATGGAAACACCATATATTTT. Amino acids: CASSVAWDSHGNTIYF.

With respect to this clone: At one end the junction does not follow the germline gene, possibly because of a read error. The chain employs TRBV7-7 and TRBJ2-2; 8 nucleotides match TRBD2. CDR1 and CDR2 from the germline V gene are SSHAT and FNYEAQ (reference sequence). There are 17 residues in the CDR3. The CDR3 region has the DNA TGTGCTAGCAGCTTACGGGAGGGAGGTAGAAACACCGGGGAGCTGTTTTTT. This gives the protein CASSLREGGRNTGELFF. The variable domain in full, completed from reference TRBV7-7 and TRBJ2-2, reads GAGVSQSPRYKVTKRGQDVTLRCDPISSHATLYWYQQALGQGPEFLTYFNYEAQPDKSGLPSDRFSAERPEGSISTLTIQRTEQRDSAMYRCASSLREGGRNTGELFFGEGSRLTVL.

The chain joins TRBV10-3 to TRBJ2-1; 10 bases agree with TRBD2. This CDR3 is built from 16 residues. Germline V gene sequence: CDR1 ENHRY, CDR2 SYGVKD. The ends lost 0 bases at V and 7 bases at J; junction bases unmatched: 6. This chain's CDR3 is CAISESGGLASNEQFF. The CDR3 DNA reads as TGTGCCATCAGTGAGTCGGGGGGACTAGCGAGTAATGAGCAGTTCTTC.

Concerning this clone: The same CDR3 arises from other DNA sequences in this sample as well. CDR3 region: CSVEENTEAFF. The CDR3 bases are TGCAGCGTTGAGGAGAACACTGAAGCTTTCTTT. The V call is TRBV29-1, the J call TRBJ1-1; D ambiguous. The CDR3 runs 11 residues. Germline-derived CDR1 and CDR2 are SQVTM and ANQGSEA. Trimming removed 3 bases at V and 1 base at J, with 3 bases between.

V gene TRBV7-3 combines with J gene TRBJ1-1; D is possibly TRBD1 (6 bases). The CDR3 consists of 17 residues. Trimming stripped 2 bases from V and 5 bases from J, with 21 bases between. CDR1 and CDR2 (germline): SGHTA, FQGTGA. CDR3 in amino acids: CASSLGGRGTGDTEAFF. The CDR3 region has the DNA TGTGCCAGCAGCTTAGGGGGCAGGGGAACGGGCGATACTGAAGCTTTCTTT.

This chain links TRBV23-1 with TRBJ2-3, with TRBD2 matching 7 bases. TRBV23-1 is given ORF status, its function remaining uncertain. The CDR3 is 16 amino acids. The junction had 11 bases not matched to a gene; V was cut back by 6 bases and J by 2 bases. The CDR3 region has the DNA TGCGCCAGCAGGACACCGCCTAGCGGTTCCACAGATACGCAGTATTTT. Protein: CASRTPPSGSTDTQYF.

The rearrangement uses TRBV28 and TRBJ2-7, with D possibly matching TRBD2 (7 bases). The CDR3 contains 17 residues. The V and J ends lost 3 bases and 3 bases respectively, with 21 bases between them. Germline V lookup: CDR1 MDHEN, CDR2 SYDVKM. CDR3 bases: TGTGCCAGCAGTTTGAGGGGGGGCGGAGGTAATGACTACGAGCAGTACTTC. Residues: CASSLRGGGGNDYEQYF.

The J gene is TRBJ2-7, the V gene TRBV28, with 9 bases that match TRBD2. Germline V gene lookup returns CDR1 MDHEN and CDR2 SYDVKM. The CDR3 has 16 residues. The junction had 11 bases not matched to a gene; V was cut back by 4 bases and J by 4 bases. The CDR3 DNA reads TGTGCCAGCAGTTCCCTTGGAGCTAGCGGGACGTACGAGCAGTACTTC. As protein: CASSSLGASGTYEQYF.

This chain links TRBV19 with TRBJ2-7; 9 bases are shared with TRBD1. Germline V gives CDR1 LNHDA, CDR2 SQIVND (reference sequence). The CDR3 extends over 15 amino acids. V trimming: 3 bases; J trimming: 3 bases; junction bases outside the gene matches: 6. The CDR3 nucleotides read TGTGCCAGTAGTATTGGGACAGGGTCCGGCTACGAGCAGTACTTC. Translating it yields CASSIGTGSGYEQYF.

The chain combines TRBV19 with TRBJ1-1, with 8 bases lining up with TRBD1. V dropped 3 bases and J dropped 1; count of bases not matched to a gene: 4. Per the germline V gene, CDR1 is LNHDA and CDR2 is SQIVND (reference sequence). This CDR3 region has 15 residues. The CDR3, as DNA: TGTGCCAGTAGTATTTCTGGGACAGGGAACACTGAAGCTTTCTTT. Its translation is CASSISGTGNTEAFF.